The clone carrying this TCR beta chain was counted between two and nine times. Authors' data handling: The assay estimated nucleated cells by amplifying reference gene primers. Only in-frame clones appear in the TCRdb table, and some are missing; sequencing was by immunoSEQ multiplex PCR. V, J and clone size reflect that table, while D and trimming were determined from the DNA. This table holds 150,000 to 200,000 clones, about 81% found once. These data belong to a study of blood T cell repertoires in COVID-19. Overall study context: Italy, Spain and the United States were the sources of the convalescent and acute COVID-19 samples. Nucleic acid was either cDNA or gDNA, and it came from T cells, B-cell-depleted T cells, or PBMCs.

This CDR3 spans 17 amino acids. The trim removed 3 bases at V and 2 bases at J, leaving 8 bases unmatched. The germline V gene has CDR1 SGDLS and CDR2 YYNGEE. Seattle patients were enrolled during active infection and followed longitudinally. This TCR came from a woman of 80 years or more with COVID-19, enrolled during active disease. The chain couples TRBV9 to TRBJ1-5; TRBD1 aligns across 10 bases. The sequenced material came from peripheral blood. CDR3 coding DNA: TGTGCCAGCAGCGGGGGACAGGGGAAGATTTGCAATCAGCCCCAGCATTTT. Protein: CASSGGQGKICNQPQHF.